This T cell receptor beta chain was recovered during a study of molecular identifiers for immune sequencing clone quantification. Study-level background: In replicates, RNA from 20,000 or 100,000 naive CD8 cells was divided five ways and four parts were sequenced. Study-level points and caveats: Clones above 20 RNA copies contained over 98% of effector molecules but under 1% of naive ones.

TCRdb fed the PCR reads into MiXCR, producing one record per CDR3 protein. The data contain around 320,000 distinct CDR3 sequences, roughly a quarter of them seen just once; the ten biggest clones take up 0.65% to 0.75%. Germline values: CDR1 LGHDT, CDR2 YNNKEL (reference sequence). CDR3 length equals 14 residues. Trimming removed 4 bases at V and 6 bases at J, with 15 bases between. This clonotype was detected only a few times. Its antigen is unknown. As CD8+CD4-CCR7+CD45RA+ cells, naive CD8 T cells were sorted. The source of this sequence is a human donor in good health. Some libraries in this study had Jurkat cell RNA spiked in. Sequencing was done on a sample of naive CD8+ T cells from blood, with Jurkat cell RNA spiked in. Subset: FACS-sorted CD8+CD4-CCR7+CD45RA+ naive T cells. The chain employs TRBV3-1 and TRBJ1-1; a possible D gene is TRBD1 (6 bases). This CDR3 is CASSPWTEGSEAFF. CDR3 bases: TGTGCCAGCAGCCCGTGGACAGAAGGATCTGAAGCTTTCTTT.